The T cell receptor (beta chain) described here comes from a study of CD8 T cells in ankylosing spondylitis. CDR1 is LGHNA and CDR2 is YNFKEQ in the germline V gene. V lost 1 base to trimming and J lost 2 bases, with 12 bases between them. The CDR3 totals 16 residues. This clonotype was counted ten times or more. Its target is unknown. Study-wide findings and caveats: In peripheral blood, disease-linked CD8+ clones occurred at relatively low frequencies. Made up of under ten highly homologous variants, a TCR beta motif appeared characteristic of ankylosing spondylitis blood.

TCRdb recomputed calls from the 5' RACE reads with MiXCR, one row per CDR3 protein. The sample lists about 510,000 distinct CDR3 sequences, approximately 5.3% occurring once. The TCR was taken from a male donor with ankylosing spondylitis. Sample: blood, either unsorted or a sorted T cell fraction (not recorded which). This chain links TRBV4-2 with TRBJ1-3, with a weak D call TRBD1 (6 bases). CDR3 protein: CASSQVIQGAGNTIYF. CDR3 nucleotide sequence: TGTGCCAGCAGCCAAGTGATACAGGGAGCTGGAAACACCATATATTTT.